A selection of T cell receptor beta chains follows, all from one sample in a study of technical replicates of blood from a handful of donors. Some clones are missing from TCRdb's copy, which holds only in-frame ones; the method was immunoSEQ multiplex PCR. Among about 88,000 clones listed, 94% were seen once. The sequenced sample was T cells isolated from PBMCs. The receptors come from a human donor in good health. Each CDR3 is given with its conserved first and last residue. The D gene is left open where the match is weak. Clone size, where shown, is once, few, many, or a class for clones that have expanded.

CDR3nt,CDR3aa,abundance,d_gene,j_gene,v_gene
TGCGCCAGCAGCTTGGCAGGGATGGGCCAGCCCCAGCATTTT,CASSLAGMGQPQHF,-,-,TRBJ1-5,TRBV5-1
TGTGCCAGTAGCCCCTACGGTCACTACGAGCAGTACTTC,CASSPYGHYEQYF,-,-,TRBJ2-7,TRBV19
TGTGCCAGCAGTAGCGGAGGACCCTCCTACAATGAGCAGTTCTTC,CASSSGGPSYNEQFF,-,-,TRBJ2-1,TRBV6-6
TGCGCCAGCAGGGCAGACTCAGGGTCTCCCTTTGAGGCCTTC,CASRADSGSPFEAF,-,-,TRBJ1-2,TRBV5-1
TGTGCCAGCAGTGACGGGAGGGCTGAAGCTTTCTTT,CASSDGRAEAFF,-,-,TRBJ1-1,TRBV6-1
TGTGCCACCCTTGGGGGGGCTACTAATGAAAAACTGTTTTTT,CATLGGATNEKLFF,-,-,TRBJ1-4,TRBV5-8
TGCGCCAGCAGCTTGGCCTTAACCGGGGAGCTGTTTTTT,CASSLALTGELFF,-,-,TRBJ2-2,TRBV5-1
TGTGCCAGCAGTTTATTGGGGACAGGGGCTAACAATCAGCCCCAGCATTTT,CASSLLGTGANNQPQHF,-,TRBD1,TRBJ1-5,TRBV28
TGCGCCAGCAGTGATAGGGGGATAACAGGCCAGCCCCAGCATTTT,CASSDRGITGQPQHF,-,-,TRBJ1-5,TRBV10-2
TGTGCCAGCAGCGGGGGGAGGTTCCAGGGGGATGAGCAGTTCTTC,CASSGGRFQGDEQFF,once,-,TRBJ2-1,TRBV9
TGTGCCAGCAGCTTCCGTCTCAATTCACCCCTCCACTTT,CASSFRLNSPLHF,-,-,TRBJ1-6,TRBV5-4
TGCGCCAGCAGTCGGAGGGGGAGGGCTAGCGAGGCCGCCTACAATGAGCAGTTCTTC,CASSRRGRASEAAYNEQFF,-,-,TRBJ2-1,TRBV23-1
TGCAGCACGTGGGCTCTAGCGGGGGGGCCTCGGAATGAGCAGTTCTTC,CSTWALAGGPRNEQFF,once,TRBD2,TRBJ2-1,TRBV29-1
TGTGCCAGTAGTACTCGACGGCCCAACGCGGGGTTGCTCTTT,CASSTRRPNAGLLF,-,-,TRBJ1-1,TRBV19
TGTGCCAGCAGTGTAGGACTAACGGAAGAGACCCAGTACTTC,CASSVGLTEETQYF,-,-,TRBJ2-5,TRBV2
TGTGCCAGCAGTGAAGCGGGGGGGCTGGCCCGTTCCTACGAGCAGTACTTC,CASSEAGGLARSYEQYF,-,-,TRBJ2-7,TRBV6-1
TGCAGCGTTGAAGGTACAGAGGGGGACATTCAGTACTTC,CSVEGTEGDIQYF,-,-,TRBJ2-4,TRBV29-1
TGTGCCAGCAGCCGGCAGAGGGTCGATGGCTACACCTTC,CASSRQRVDGYTF,-,-,TRBJ1-2,TRBV6-5
TGTGCCAGCAGTTACTTGAGTAGCCGCACCGGGGAGCTGTTTTTT,CASSYLSSRTGELFF,-,-,TRBJ2-2,TRBV6-5
TGCGCCAGCAGCTTGGACAGACAGGACTATGGCTACACCTTC,CASSLDRQDYGYTF,-,-,TRBJ1-2,TRBV5-1
TGTGCCAGCAGTCCGGGACTAGGGTCCTACAATGAGCAGTTCTTC,CASSPGLGSYNEQFF,-,TRBD2,TRBJ2-1,TRBV6-5
TGTGCCAGCAGCCCAAGACAGGGGGTATGGGAGCAGTACTTC,CASSPRQGVWEQYF,-,TRBD1,TRBJ2-7,TRBV7-9
TGTGCCAGCAGTTTTTCGGGCGAGCAGTACTTC,CASSFSGEQYF,-,-,TRBJ2-7,TRBV27
TGTGCCAGTAGTGCGGGACTCTATGGCTACACCTTC,CASSAGLYGYTF,-,-,TRBJ1-2,TRBV19
TGCGCCAGCAGCTTGGCCTCGAAATTAGATATAGGGGGGGCCGGGGAGACCCAGTACTTC,CASSLASKLDIGGAGETQYF,-,-,TRBJ2-5,TRBV5-1
TGTGCCAGCAGCTTAGATCTCTCAGGAGGCACTGAAGCTTTCTTT,CASSLDLSGGTEAFF,once,-,TRBJ1-1,TRBV11-2
TGTGCCAGCAGTCTAGCGGGCTCGGTCGAGCAGTACTTC,CASSLAGSVEQYF,-,TRBD2,TRBJ2-7,TRBV4-2